This T cell receptor beta chain originates from a study of blood T cell repertoires in COVID-19. Study summary: Samples taken during acute and convalescent COVID-19 were collected in the United States, Italy and Spain. Sample material is recorded as cDNA or gDNA derived from T cells, B-cell-depleted T cells, or PBMCs.

Libraries were prepared by immunoSEQ multiplex PCR; TCRdb keeps only in-frame clonotypes and omits some of them. The data show under 250,000 clones, about 87% seen once. Cohorts were determined from participant-reported clinical history. Exposed volunteers were people who met a COVID-19 case within 2 weeks before study entry. Trimming removed 1 base at V and 1 base at J, with 14 bases between. Per the germline V gene, CDR1 is SGHVS and CDR2 is FQNEAQ. The CDR3 runs to 18 residues. This chain links TRBV7-8 with TRBJ2-6; TRBD1 might be the D (7 bases). Sequences were obtained from PBMCs or T cells enriched from blood (not recorded which). The receptor was isolated from a woman aged 25 to 39 who had been exposed to COVID-19. CDR3 coding DNA: TGTGCCAGCAGCTTAGTCGCAGGGGGGTTTTCTGGGGCCAACGTCCTGACTTTC. This translates into CASSLVAGGFSGANVLTF.